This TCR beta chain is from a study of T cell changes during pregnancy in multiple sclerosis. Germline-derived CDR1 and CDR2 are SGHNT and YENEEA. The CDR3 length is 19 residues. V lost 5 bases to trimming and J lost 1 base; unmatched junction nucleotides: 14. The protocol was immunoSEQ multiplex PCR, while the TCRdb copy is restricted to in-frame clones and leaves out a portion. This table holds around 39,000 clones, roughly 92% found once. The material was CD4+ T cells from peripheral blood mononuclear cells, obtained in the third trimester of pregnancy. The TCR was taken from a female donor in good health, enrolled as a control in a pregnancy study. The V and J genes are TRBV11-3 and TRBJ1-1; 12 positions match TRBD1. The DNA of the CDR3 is TGTGCCAGCAGCCCCAGGGCCGGGACAGGGGGCGCGGGGAACACTGAAGCTTTCTTT. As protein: CASSPRAGTGGAGNTEAFF.